The following is a T cell receptor beta chain sequence with its context. Its antigen is as yet unknown. PCR used 60 Vbeta primers and 13 Jbeta primers. Profiling relied on immunoSEQ multiplex PCR, and the TCRdb table lists in-frame clones only, not all of them. Reported are about 130,000 clones; the ten largest clones contain roughly 2%. The record originates from a study of cytomegalovirus exposure and HLA in healthy donors. Across the whole study: There were under 130 million unique TCR beta sequences, drawn from 150 million to 200 million T cells, in an earlier analysis. Study-level results: In a later analysis, compared with equally common non-associated chains, HLA-associated beta chains were more expanded.

The J segment lost 5 bases and the V segment lost 6 bases, leaving 7 bases of the junction unmatched. The CDR3 runs 14 residues. Looked up from germline, CDR1 is SNHLY and CDR2 is FYNNEI. The sequence was collected from a man between 40 and 49 years old in good health and CMV-seronegative. This chain links TRBV2 with TRBJ1-5; TRBD1 matches 7 bases. Sequenced input: PBMCs. As DNA, the CDR3 is TGTGCCAGCAGGGGGACAGCCGTTCATCAGCCCCAGCATTTT. Amino acids: CASRGTAVHQPQHF.